Below, one T cell receptor beta chain is given with its context. Execution of the assay was at deep level. This table comes from immunoSEQ multiplex PCR, and its TCRdb copy is limited to in-frame clones, with some not included. The table lists roughly 500,000 clones, approximately 81% of them singletons. The data are from a study of shared clonotypes between healthy human individuals. Donors had no recently reported acute infections or vaccinations and were HIV-negative. This CDR3 comprises 14 residues. The V end lost 10 bases, the J end lost 0 bases, and 13 bases lay between the germline ends. Per germline, CDR1 SNHLY and CDR2 FYNNEI.

This receptor was obtained from a woman aged 40 to 50 in good health. Some clones in this sample may be carry-over from other donors' samples. The genes are TRBV2 and TRBJ2-1; D possibly corresponds to TRBD2 (6 bases). Sequencing was performed on PBMCs. CDR3 in amino acids: CATAGQSSYNEQFF. In DNA form, the CDR3 reads TGTGCCACCGCGGGGCAGAGCTCCTACAATGAGCAGTTCTTC.